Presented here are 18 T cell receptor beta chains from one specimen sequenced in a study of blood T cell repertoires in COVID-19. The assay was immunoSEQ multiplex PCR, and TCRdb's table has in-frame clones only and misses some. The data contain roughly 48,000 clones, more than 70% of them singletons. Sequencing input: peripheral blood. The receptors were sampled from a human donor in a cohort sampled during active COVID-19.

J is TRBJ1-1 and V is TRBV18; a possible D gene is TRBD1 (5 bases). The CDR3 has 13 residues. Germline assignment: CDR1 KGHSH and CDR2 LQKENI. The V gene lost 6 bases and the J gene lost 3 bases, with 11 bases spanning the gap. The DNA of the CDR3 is TGTGCCAGCTCCATGGGGGGGGACACTGAAGCTTTCTTT. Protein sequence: CASSMGGDTEAFF.

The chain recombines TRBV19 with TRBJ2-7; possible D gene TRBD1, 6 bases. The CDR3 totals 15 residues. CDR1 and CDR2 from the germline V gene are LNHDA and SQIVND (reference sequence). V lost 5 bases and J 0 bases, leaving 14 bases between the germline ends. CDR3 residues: CASSATGRSSYEQYF. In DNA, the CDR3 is TGTGCCAGTAGTGCGACAGGTCGAAGCTCCTACGAGCAGTACTTC.

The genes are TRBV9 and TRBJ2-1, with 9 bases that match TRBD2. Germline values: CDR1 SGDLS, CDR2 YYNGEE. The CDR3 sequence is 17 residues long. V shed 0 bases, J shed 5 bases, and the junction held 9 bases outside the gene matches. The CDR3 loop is CASSVVGSGGPNNEQFF. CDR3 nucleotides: TGTGCCAGCAGCGTAGTTGGTAGCGGGGGACCTAACAATGAGCAGTTCTTC. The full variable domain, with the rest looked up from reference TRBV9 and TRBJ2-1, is DSGVTQTPKHLITATGQRVTLRCSPRSGDLSVYWYQQSLDQGLQFLIQYYNGEERAKGNILERFSAQQFPDLHSELNLSSLELGDSALYFCASSVVGSGGPNNEQFFGPGTRLTVL.

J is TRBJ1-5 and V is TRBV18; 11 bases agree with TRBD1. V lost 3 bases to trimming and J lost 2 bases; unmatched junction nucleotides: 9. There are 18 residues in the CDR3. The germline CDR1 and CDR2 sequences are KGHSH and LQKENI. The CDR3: CASSPVGQGASGNQPQHF. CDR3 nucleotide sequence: TGTGCCAGCTCACCCGTTGGACAGGGGGCCTCAGGCAATCAGCCCCAGCATTTT. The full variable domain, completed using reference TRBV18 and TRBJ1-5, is NAGVMQNPRHLVRRRGQEARLRCSPMKGHSHVYWYRQLPEEGLKFMVYLQKENIIDESGMPKERFSAEFPKEGPSILRIQQVVRGDSAAYFCASSPVGQGASGNQPQHFGDGTRLSIL.

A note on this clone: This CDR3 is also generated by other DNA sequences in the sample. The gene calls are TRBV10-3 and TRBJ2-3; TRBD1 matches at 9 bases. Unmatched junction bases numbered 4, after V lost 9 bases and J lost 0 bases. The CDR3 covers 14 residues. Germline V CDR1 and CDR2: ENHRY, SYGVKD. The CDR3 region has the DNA TGTGCCATTTCGGGACAGGGTAGCACAGATACGCAGTATTTT. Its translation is CAISGQGSTDTQYF.

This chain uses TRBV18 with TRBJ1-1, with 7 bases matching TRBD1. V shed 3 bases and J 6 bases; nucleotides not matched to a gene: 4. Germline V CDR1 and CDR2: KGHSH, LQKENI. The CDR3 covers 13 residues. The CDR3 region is CASSPRQGAEAFF. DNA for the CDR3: TGTGCCAGCTCACCGAGGCAGGGGGCTGAAGCTTTCTTT.

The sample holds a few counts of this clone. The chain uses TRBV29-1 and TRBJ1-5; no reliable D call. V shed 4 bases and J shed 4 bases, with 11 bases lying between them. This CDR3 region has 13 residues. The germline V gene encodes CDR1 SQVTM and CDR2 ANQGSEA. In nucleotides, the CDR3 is TGCAGCGTTGCGTTAGACACTAATCAGCCCCAGCATTTT. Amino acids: CSVALDTNQPQHF.

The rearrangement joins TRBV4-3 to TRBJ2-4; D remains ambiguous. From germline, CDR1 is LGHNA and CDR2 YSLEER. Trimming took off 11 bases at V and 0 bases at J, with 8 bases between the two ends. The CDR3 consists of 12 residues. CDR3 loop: CALQIAKNIQYF. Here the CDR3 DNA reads TGCGCCTTACAGATAGCCAAAAACATTCAGTACTTC.

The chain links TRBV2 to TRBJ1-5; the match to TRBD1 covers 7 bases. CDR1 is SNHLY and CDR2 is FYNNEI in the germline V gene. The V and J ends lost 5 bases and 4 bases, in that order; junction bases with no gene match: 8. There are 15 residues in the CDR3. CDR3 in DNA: TGTGCCAGCAGTTTGGACAGGATAGAAAATCAGCCCCAGCATTTT. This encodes CASSLDRIENQPQHF.

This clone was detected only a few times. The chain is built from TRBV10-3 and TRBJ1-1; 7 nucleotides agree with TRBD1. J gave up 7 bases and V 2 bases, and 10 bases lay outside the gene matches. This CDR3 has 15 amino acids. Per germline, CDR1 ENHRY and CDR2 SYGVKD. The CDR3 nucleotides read TGTGCCATCAGTGAGGCACAGGGGTTAAGGTATGAAGCTTTCTTT. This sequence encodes CAISEAQGLRYEAFF.

The CDR3 nucleotides read TGCGCCAGCAGCATGGGACAGTCGAACACCGGGGAGCTGTTTTTT. The encoded protein is CASSMGQSNTGELFF. This chain links TRBV5-1 with TRBJ2-2; 7 bases agree with TRBD1. The germline V gene has CDR1 SGHRS and CDR2 YFSETQ. Trimming removed 4 bases from V and 0 bases from J; junction bases left unmatched: 3. The CDR3 extends over 15 amino acids.

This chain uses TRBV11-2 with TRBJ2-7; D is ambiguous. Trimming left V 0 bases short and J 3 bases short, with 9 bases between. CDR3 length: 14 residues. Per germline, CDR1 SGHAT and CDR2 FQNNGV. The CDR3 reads CASSLDILHYEQYF. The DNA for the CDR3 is TGTGCCAGCAGCTTAGACATACTCCACTACGAGCAGTACTTC.

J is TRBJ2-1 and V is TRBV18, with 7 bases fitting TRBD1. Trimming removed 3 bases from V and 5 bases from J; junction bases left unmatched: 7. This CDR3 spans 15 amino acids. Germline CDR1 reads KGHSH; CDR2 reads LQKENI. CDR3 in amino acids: CASSPPGTANNEQFF. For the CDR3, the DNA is TGTGCCAGCTCACCCCCCGGGACAGCTAACAATGAGCAGTTCTTC.

CDR3 region: CASSLGRTGNNEQFF. In nucleotides, the CDR3 is TGTGCCAGCAGCTTGGGGCGGACAGGGAATAATGAGCAGTTCTTC. The gene calls are TRBV5-4 and TRBJ2-1; TRBD1 agrees at 8 bases. CDR1 and CDR2 from the germline V gene are SGHNT and YYREEE (reference sequence). V gave up 0 bases and J gave up 7 bases; unmatched junction bases: 6. The CDR3 length is 15 residues.

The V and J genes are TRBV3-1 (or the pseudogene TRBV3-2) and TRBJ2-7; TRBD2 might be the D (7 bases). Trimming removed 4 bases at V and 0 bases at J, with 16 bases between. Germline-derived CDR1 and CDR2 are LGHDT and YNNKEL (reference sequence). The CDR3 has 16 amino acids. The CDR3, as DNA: TGTGCCAGCAGCCCTTTGGGGGCGGGGGTCTCCTACGAGCAGTACTTC. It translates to CASSPLGAGVSYEQYF.

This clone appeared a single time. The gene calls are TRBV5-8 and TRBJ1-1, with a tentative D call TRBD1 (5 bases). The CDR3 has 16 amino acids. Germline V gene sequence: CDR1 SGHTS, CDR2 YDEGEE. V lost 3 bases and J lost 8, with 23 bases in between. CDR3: CASSSGLTGLAFEAFF. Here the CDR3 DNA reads TGTGCCAGCAGCTCCGGACTAACAGGTTTGGCGTTCGAAGCTTTCTTT.

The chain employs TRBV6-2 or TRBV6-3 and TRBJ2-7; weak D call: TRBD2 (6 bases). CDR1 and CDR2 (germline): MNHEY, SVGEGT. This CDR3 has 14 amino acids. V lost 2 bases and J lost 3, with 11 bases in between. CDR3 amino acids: CASSYAVSGYEQYF. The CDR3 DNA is TGTGCCAGCAGTTACGCGGTTAGCGGCTACGAGCAGTACTTC.

The CDR3, as DNA: TGTGCCAGCAGCTCAACGGAGGGGTTTGGGCAGCCCCAGCATTTT. Protein: CASSSTEGFGQPQHF. This sequence joins TRBV6-5 and TRBJ1-5, with D possibly matching TRBD1 (5 bases). V was clipped by 6 bases and J by 7 bases, with 19 bases between them. The CDR3 spans 15 residues. Germline V gives CDR1 MNHEY, CDR2 SVGAGI.